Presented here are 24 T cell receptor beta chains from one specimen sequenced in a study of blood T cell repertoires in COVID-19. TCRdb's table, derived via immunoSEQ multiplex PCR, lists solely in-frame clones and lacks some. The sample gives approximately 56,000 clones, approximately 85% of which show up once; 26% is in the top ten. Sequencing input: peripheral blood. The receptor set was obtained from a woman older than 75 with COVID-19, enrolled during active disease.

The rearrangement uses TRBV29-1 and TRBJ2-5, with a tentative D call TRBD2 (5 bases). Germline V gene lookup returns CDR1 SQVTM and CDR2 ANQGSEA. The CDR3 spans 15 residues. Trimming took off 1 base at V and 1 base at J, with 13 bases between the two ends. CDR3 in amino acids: CSVEGADSPQETQYF. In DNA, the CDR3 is TGCAGCGTTGAAGGAGCGGATTCCCCCCAAGAGACCCAGTACTTC.

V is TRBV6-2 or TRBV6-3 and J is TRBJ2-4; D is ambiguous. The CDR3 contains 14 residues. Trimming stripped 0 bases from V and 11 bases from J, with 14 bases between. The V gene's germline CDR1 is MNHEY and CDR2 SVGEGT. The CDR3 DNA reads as TGTGCCAGCAGTTACTCGAATACGGGTGAGCTTCAGTACTTC. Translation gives CASSYSNTGELQYF.

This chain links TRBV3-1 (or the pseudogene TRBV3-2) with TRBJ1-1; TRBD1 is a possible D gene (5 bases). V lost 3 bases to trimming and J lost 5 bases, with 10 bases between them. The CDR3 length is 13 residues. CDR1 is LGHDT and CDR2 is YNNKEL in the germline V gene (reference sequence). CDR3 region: CASSQGRGTEAFF. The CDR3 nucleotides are TGTGCCAGCAGCCAGGGGCGTGGGACTGAAGCTTTCTTT.

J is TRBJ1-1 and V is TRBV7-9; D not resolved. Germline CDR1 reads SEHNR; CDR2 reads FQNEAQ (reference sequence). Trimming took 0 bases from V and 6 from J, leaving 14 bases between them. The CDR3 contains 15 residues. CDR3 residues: CASSLAAGFDSEAFF. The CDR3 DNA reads TGTGCCAGCAGCTTAGCTGCGGGCTTTGACTCTGAAGCTTTCTTT.

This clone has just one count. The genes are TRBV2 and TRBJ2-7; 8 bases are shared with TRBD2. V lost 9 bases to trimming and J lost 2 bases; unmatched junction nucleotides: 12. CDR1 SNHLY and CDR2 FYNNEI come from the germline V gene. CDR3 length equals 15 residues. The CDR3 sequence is CARSFGAGGTYEQYF. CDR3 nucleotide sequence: TGTGCCAGGTCCTTCGGGGCGGGAGGCACCTACGAGCAGTACTTC.

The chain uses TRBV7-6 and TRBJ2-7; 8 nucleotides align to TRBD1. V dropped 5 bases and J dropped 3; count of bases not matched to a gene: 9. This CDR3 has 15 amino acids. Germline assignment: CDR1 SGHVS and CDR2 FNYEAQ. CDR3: CASSPSDRVHYEQYF. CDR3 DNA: TGTGCCAGCAGCCCGTCGGACAGGGTGCACTACGAGCAGTACTTC.

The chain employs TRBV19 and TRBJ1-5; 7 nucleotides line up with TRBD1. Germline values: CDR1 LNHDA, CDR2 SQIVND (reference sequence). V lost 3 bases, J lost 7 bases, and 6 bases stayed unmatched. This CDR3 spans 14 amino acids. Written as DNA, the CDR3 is TGTGCCAGTAGTATCGGACAGGCCCAACAGCCCCAGCATTTT. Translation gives CASSIGQAQQPQHF.

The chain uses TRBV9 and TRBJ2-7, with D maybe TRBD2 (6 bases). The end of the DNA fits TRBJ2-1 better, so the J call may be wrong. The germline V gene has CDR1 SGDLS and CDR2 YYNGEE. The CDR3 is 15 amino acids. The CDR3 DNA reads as TGTGCCAGCAGCGTCGGAGGGGAGCTCCCTAATGAGCAGTTCTTC. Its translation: CASSVGGELPNEQFF.

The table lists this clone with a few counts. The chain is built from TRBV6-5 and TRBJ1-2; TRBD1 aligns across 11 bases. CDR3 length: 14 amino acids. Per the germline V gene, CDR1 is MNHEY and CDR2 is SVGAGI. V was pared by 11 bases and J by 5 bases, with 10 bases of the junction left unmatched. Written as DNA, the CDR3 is TGTGCCTCACAAGGACAGGGGGCGGAATATGGCTACACCTTC. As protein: CASQGQGAEYGYTF.

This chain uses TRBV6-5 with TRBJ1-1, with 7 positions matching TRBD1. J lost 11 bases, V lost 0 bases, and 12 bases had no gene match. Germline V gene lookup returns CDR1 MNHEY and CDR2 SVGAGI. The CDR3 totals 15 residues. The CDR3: CASSYSVGPGGKAFF. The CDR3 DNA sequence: TGTGCCAGCAGTTACTCGGTCGGTCCAGGGGGGAAGGCTTTCTTT.

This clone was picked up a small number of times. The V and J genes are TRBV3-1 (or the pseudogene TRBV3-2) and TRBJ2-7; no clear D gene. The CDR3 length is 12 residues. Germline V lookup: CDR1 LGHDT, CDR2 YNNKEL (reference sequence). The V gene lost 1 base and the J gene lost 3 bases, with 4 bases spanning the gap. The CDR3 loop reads CASSQVDYEQYF. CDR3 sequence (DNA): TGTGCCAGCAGCCAAGTAGACTACGAGCAGTACTTC.

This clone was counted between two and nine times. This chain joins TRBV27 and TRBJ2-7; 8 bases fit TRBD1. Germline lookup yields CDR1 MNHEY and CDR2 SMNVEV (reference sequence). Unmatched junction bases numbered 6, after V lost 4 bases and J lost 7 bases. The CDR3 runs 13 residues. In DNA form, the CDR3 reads TGTGCCAGCAGTTACAGGGGGGTGAGGGAGCAGTACTTC. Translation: CASSYRGVREQYF.

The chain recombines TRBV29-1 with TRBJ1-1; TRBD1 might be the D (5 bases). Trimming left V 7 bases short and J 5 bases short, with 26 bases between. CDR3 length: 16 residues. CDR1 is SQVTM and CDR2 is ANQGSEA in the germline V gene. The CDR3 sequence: CSAGGTGYEGKTEAFF. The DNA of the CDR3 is TGCAGCGCCGGGGGGACGGGGTATGAGGGGAAGACTGAAGCTTTCTTT.

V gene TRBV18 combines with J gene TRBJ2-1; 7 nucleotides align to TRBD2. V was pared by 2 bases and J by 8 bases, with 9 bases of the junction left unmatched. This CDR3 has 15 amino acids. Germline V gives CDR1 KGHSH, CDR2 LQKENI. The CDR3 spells CASSPGGGSKHEQFF. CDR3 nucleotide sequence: TGTGCCAGCTCACCAGGTGGCGGGAGTAAGCATGAGCAGTTCTTC.

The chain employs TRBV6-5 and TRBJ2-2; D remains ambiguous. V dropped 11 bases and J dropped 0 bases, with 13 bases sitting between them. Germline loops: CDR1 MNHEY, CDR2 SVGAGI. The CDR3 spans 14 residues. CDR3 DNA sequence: TGTGCCTATAGTTTTACGCCGAACACCGGGGAGCTGTTTTTT. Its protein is CAYSFTPNTGELFF.

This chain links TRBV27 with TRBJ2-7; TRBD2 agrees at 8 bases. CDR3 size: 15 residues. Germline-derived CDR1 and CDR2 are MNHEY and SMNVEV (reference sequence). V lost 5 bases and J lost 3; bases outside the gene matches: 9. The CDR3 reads CASSLSGRGIYEQYF. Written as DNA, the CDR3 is TGTGCCAGCAGTCTGAGCGGGAGAGGCATCTACGAGCAGTACTTC.

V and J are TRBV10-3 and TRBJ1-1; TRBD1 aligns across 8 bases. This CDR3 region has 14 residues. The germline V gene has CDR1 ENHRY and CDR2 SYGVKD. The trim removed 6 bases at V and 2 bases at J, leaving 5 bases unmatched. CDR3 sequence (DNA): TGTGCCATCAGACCGGGACAGGACAACACTGAAGCTTTCTTT. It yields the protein CAIRPGQDNTEAFF.

CDR3 sequence (DNA): TGTGCCAGCAGTCCACCACAGGGGTTTGGCTACACCTTC. Translated: CASSPPQGFGYTF. The chain has TRBV27 and TRBJ1-2, with TRBD1 identical over 7 bases. The CDR3 sequence is 13 residues long. J gave up 7 bases and V 5 bases, and 7 bases lay outside the gene matches. CDR1 is MNHEY, CDR2 SMNVEV, per germline (reference sequence).

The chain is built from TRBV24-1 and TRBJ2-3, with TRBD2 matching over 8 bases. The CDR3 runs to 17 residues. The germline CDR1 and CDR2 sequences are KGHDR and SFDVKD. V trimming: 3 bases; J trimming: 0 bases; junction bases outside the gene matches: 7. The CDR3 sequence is CATSDPRAGASTDTQYF. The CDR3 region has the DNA TGTGCCACCAGTGATCCCCGAGCGGGGGCTAGCACAGATACGCAGTATTTT.

The CDR3 spells CASSVAWQGGETQYF. The CDR3 nucleotides read TGTGCCAGCAGCGTAGCATGGCAGGGAGGAGAGACCCAGTACTTC. V is TRBV9 and J is TRBJ2-5; D perhaps matches TRBD2 (6 bases). CDR3 length: 15 amino acids. The germline V gene encodes CDR1 SGDLS and CDR2 YYNGEE. The V end lost 0 bases, the J end lost 4 bases, and 13 bases lay between the germline ends.

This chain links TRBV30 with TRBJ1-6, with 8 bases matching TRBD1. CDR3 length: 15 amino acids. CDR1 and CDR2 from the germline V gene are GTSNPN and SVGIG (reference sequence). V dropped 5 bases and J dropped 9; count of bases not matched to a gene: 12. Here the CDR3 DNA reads TGTGCCTGGGCCCAATCTACAGGGGGGGGTTCACCCCTCCACTTT. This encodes CAWAQSTGGGSPLHF.

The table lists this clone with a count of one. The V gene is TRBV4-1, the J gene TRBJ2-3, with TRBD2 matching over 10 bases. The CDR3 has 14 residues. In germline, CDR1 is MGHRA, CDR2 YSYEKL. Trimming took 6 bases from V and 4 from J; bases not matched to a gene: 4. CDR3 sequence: CASRLTSGSDTQYF. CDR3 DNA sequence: TGCGCCAGCAGACTGACTAGCGGGTCAGATACGCAGTATTTT.

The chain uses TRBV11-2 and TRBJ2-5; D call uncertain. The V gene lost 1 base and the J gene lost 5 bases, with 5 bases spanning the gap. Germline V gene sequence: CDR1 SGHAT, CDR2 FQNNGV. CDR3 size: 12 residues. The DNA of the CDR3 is TGTGCCAGCAGCTTAGGTCCGGAGACCCAGTACTTC. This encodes CASSLGPETQYF. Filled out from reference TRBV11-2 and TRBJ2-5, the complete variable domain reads EAGVAQSPRYKIIEKRQSVAFWCNPISGHATLYWYQQILGQGPKLLIQFQNNGVVDDSQLPKDRFSAERLKGVDSTLKIQPAKLEDSAVYLCASSLGPETQYFGPGTRLLVL.

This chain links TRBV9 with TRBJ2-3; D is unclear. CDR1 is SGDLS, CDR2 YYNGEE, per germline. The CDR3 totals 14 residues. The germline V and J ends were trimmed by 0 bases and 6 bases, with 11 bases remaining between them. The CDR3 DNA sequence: TGTGCCAGCAGCGTAGATTGGCTGATGGATACGCAGTATTTT. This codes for CASSVDWLMDTQYF.